The T cell receptor (beta chain) under discussion was sequenced for a study of blood T cells in healthy people across ages. A second PCR, run for roughly 7 to 12 cycles, used a sample-barcoded 5' primer plus a J-beta primer mix. TCRdb processed the 5' RACE reads anew with MiXCR; each CDR3 protein has one entry. The sample consists of about a million distinct CDR3 sequences, just over 50% of them appearing once. In regard to this clonotype: No antigen is known for it. At one end the junction does not follow the germline gene, possibly because of a read error.

Study-level results: The fall in TCR beta diversity per million T cells was roughly linear with age.

Per the germline V gene, CDR1 is SQVTM and CDR2 is ANQGSEA. The CDR3 is 14 amino acids. Sequenced material: blood. This receptor was taken from a woman aged 60-75 years in good health. This chain uses TRBV29-1 with TRBJ1-2; D is uncertain. The CDR3 DNA reads as TGCAGCGTTGTTACCCCAGAGGCTAACTATGGCCACACCTTC. It yields the protein CSVVTPEANYGHTF.